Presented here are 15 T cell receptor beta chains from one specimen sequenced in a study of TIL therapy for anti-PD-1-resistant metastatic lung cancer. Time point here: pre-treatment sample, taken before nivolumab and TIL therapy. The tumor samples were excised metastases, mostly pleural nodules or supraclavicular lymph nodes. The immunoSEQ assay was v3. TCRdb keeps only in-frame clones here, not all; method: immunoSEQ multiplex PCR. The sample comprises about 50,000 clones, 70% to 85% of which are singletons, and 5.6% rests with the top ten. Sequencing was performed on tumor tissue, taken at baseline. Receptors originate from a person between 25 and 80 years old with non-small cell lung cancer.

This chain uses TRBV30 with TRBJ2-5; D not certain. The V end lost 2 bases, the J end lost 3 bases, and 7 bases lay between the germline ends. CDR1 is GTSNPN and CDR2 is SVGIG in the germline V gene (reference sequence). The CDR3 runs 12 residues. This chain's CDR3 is CAWSWGKETQYF. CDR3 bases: TGTGCCTGGAGTTGGGGAAAAGAGACCCAGTACTTC.

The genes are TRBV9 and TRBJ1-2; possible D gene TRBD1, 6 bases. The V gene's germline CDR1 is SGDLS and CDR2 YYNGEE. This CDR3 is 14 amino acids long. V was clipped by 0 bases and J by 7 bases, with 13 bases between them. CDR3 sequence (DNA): TGTGCCAGCAGCGTAGAACCTGGGACAAGTGGCTACACCTTC. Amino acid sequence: CASSVEPGTSGYTF.

The CDR3 region has the DNA TGTGCAACTCAGGACGATGAGCAGTTCTTC. Translation: CATQDDEQFF. The V gene is TRBV10-3, the J gene TRBJ2-1; D unclear. The germline V gene encodes CDR1 ENHRY and CDR2 SYGVKD. There are 10 residues in the CDR3.

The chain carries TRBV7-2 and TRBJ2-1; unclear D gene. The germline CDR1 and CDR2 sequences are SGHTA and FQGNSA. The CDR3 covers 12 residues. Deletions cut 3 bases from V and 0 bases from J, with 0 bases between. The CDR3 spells CASSFSYNEQFF. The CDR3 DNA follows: TGTGCCAGCAGCTTCTCCTACAATGAGCAGTTCTTC.

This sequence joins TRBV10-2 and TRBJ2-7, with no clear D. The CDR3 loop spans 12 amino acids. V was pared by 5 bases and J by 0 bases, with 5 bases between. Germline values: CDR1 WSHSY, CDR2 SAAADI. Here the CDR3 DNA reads TGCGCCAGCAGTCTGAGCTCCTACGAGCAGTACTTC. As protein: CASSLSSYEQYF.

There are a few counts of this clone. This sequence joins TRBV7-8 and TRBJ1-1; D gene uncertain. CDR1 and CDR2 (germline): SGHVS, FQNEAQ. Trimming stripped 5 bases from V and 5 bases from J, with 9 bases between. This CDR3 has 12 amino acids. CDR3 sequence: CASSHQETEAFF. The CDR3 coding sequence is TGTGCCAGCAGCCACCAGGAGACTGAAGCTTTCTTT. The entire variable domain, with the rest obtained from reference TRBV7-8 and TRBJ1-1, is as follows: GAGVSQSPRYKVAKRGQDVALRCDPISGHVSLFWYQQALGQGPEFLTYFQNEAQLDKSGLPSDRFFAERPEGSVSTLKIQRTQQEDSAVYLCASSHQETEAFFGQGTRLTVV.

The CDR3 sequence: CASSSKTNTGELFF. CDR3 sequence (DNA): TGTGCCAGCAGCTCCAAAACGAACACCGGGGAGCTGTTTTTT. The chain employs TRBV5-6 and TRBJ2-2, with unresolved D. The V end was cut by 3 bases, the J end by 0 bases, with 6 bases between. CDR1 and CDR2 from the germline V gene are SGHDT and YYEEEE. This CDR3 has 14 residues.

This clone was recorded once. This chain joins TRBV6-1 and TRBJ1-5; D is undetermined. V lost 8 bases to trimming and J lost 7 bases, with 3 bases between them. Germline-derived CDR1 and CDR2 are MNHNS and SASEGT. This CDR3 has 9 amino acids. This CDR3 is CASGQPQHF. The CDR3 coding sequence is TGTGCCAGCGGGCAGCCCCAGCATTTT.

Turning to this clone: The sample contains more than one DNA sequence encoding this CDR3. CDR3 bases: TGTGCCAGCAGCCCTTTGGAAGGAAACTATGGCTACACCTTC. Translating gives CASSPLEGNYGYTF. J is TRBJ1-2 and V is TRBV4-2; D uncertain. Germline lookup yields CDR1 LGHNA and CDR2 YNFKEQ. This CDR3 is built from 14 residues. Trimming shortened V by 4 bases and J by 2 bases, and 11 bases separated the two germline ends.

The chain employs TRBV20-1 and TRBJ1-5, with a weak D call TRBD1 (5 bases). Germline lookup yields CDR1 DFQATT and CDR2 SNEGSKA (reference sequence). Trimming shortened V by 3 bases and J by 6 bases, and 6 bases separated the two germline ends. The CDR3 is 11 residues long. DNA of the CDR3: TGCAGTGCTAGGAGGGGTCAGCCCCAGCATTTT. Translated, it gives CSARRGQPQHF.

CDR3 in amino acids: CASSLEQMYSNQPQHF. The CDR3 bases are TGTGCCAGCAGCTTAGAACAGATGTATAGCAATCAGCCCCAGCATTTT. V is TRBV7-8 and J is TRBJ1-5; D unclear. Germline CDR1 and CDR2: SGHVS and FQNEAQ. The CDR3 is 16 residues long. Trimming stripped 1 base from V and 0 bases from J, with 10 bases between.

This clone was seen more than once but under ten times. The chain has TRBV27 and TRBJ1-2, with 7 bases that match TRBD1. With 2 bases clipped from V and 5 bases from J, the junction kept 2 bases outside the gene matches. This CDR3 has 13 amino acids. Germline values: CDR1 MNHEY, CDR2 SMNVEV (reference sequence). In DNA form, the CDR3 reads TGTGCCAGCAGTTTACAGGGGGGGTATGGCTACACCTTC. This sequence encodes CASSLQGGYGYTF.

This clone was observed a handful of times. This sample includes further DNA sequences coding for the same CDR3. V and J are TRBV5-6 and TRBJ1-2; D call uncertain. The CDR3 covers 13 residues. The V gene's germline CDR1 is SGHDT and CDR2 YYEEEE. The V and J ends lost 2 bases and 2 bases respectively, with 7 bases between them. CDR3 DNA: TGTGCCAGCAGCTTAGCCGGGAACTATGGCTACACCTTC. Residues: CASSLAGNYGYTF.

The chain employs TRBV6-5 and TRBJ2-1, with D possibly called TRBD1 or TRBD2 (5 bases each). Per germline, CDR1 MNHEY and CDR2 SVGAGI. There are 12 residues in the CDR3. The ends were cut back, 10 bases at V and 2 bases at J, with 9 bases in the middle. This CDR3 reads CATGRAYNEQFF. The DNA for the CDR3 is TGTGCCACGGGACGAGCCTACAATGAGCAGTTCTTC.

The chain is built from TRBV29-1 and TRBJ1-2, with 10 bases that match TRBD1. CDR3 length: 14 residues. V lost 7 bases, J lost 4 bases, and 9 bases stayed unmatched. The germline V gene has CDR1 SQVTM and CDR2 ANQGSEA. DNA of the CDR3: TGCAGCGCCGAGGGACAGGGGTCTCTCTATGGCTACACCTTC. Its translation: CSAEGQGSLYGYTF.